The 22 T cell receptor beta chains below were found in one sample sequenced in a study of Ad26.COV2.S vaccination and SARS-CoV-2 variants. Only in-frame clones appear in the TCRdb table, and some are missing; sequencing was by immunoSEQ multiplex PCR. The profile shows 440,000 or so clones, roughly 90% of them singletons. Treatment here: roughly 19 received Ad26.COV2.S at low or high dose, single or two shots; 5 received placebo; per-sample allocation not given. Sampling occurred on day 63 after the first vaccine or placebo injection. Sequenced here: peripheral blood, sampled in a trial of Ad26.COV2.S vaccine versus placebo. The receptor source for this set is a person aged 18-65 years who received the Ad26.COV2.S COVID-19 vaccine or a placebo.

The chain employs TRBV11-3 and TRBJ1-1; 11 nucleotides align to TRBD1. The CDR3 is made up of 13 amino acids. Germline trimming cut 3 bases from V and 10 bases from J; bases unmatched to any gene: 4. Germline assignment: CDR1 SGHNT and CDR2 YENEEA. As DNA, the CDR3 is TGTGCCAGCAGCTTCGGACAGGGGGCTCGAGCTTTCTTT. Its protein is CASSFGQGARAFF.

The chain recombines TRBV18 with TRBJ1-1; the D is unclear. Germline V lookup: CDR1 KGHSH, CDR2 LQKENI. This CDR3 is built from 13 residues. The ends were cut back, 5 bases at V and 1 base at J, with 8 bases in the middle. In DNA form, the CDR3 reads TGTGCCAGCTCAAACGATTGGAACACTGAAGCTTTCTTT. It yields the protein CASSNDWNTEAFF.

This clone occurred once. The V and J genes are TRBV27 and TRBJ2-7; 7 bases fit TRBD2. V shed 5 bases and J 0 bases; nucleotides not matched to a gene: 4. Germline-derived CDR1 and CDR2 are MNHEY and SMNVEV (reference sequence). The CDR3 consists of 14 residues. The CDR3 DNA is TGTGCCAGCAGTAGCGGGGAGAGCTCCTACGAGCAGTACTTC. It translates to CASSSGESSYEQYF.

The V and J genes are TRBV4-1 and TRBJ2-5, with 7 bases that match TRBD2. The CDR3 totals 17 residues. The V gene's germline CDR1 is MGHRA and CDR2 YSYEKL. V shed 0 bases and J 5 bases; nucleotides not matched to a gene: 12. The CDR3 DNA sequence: TGCGCCAGCAGCCAAGATCCCGAGGTAGCGGGCGGGGAGACCCAGTACTTC. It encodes CASSQDPEVAGGETQYF.

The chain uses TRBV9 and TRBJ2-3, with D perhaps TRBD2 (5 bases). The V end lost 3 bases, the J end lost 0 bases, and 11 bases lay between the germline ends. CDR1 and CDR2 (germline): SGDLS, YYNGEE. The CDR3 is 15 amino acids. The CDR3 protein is CASSAAGASTDTQYF. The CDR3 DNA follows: TGTGCCAGCAGCGCGGCGGGTGCTAGCACAGATACGCAGTATTTT.

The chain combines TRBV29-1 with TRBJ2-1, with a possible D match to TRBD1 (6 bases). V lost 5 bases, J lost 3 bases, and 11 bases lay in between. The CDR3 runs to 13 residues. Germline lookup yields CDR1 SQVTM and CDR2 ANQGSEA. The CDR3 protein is CSVRQDDYNEQFF. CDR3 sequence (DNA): TGCAGCGTTAGACAGGATGACTACAATGAGCAGTTCTTC.

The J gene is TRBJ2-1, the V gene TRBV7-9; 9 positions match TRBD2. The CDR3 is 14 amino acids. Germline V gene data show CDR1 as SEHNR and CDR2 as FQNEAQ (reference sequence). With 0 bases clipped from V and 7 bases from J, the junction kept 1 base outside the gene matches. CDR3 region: CASSLATSGNEQFF. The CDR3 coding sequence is TGTGCCAGCAGCTTAGCGACTAGCGGTAATGAGCAGTTCTTC. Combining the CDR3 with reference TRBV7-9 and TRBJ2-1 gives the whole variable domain DTGVSQNPRHKITKRGQNVTFRCDPISEHNRLYWYRQTLGQGPEFLTYFQNEAQLEKSRLLSDRFSAERPKGSFSTLEIQRTEQGDSAMYLCASSLATSGNEQFFGPGTRLTVL.

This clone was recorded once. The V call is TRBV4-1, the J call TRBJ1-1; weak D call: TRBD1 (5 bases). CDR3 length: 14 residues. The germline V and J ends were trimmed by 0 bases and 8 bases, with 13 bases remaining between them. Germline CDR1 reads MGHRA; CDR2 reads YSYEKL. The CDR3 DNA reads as TGCGCCAGCAGCCAAGATCGACCGGGGGTGGAAGCTTTCTTT. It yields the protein CASSQDRPGVEAFF.

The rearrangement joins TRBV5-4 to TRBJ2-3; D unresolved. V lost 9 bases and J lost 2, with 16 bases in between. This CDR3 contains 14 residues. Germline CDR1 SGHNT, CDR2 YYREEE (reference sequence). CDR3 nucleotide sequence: TGTGCCATCACGGACCCCCGGACCACAGATACGCAGTATTTT. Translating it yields CAITDPRTTDTQYF.

The CDR3 spells CASSPRRDYEETQYF. The CDR3 coding sequence is TGTGCCAGCAGCCCCCGAAGGGACTATGAAGAGACCCAGTACTTC. The V call is TRBV7-2, the J call TRBJ2-5, with 7 bases fitting TRBD2. There are 15 residues in the CDR3. Germline V gives CDR1 SGHTA, CDR2 FQGNSA. V shed 5 bases and J 3 bases; nucleotides not matched to a gene: 9.

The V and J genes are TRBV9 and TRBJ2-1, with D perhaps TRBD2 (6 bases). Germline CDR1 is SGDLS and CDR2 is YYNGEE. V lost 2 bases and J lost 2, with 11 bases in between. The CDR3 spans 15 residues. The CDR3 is CASSVWGDPYNEQFF. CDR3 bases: TGTGCCAGCAGCGTCTGGGGGGATCCCTACAATGAGCAGTTCTTC.

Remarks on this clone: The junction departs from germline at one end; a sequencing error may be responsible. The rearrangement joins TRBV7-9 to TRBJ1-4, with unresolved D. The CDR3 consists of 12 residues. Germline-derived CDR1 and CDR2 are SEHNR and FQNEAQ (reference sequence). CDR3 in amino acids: CASSHTKEKLFF. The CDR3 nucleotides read TGTGCCAGCAGTCACACTAAGGAAAAACTGTTTTTT.

CDR3 residues: CASWAGRAYEQYF. CDR3 in DNA: TGTGCCAGCTGGGCGGGCAGGGCTTACGAGCAGTACTTC. The chain couples TRBV28 to TRBJ2-7; D is perhaps TRBD1 or TRBD2 (5 bases each). The CDR3 loop spans 13 amino acids. V lost 8 bases, J lost 4 bases, and 15 bases lay in between. Germline V lookup: CDR1 MDHEN, CDR2 SYDVKM.

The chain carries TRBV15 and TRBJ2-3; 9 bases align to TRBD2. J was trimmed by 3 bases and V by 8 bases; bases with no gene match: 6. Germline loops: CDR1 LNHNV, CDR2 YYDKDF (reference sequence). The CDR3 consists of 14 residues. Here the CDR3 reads CATGRGGRTDTQYF. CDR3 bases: TGTGCCACCGGGCGGGGGGGCCGGACAGATACGCAGTATTTT.

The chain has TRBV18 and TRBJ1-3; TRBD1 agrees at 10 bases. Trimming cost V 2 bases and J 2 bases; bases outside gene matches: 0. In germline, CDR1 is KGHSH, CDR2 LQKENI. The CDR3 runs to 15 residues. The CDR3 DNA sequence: TGTGCCAGCTCACCAGGACAGGGGGCTGGAAACACCATATATTTT. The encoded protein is CASSPGQGAGNTIYF.

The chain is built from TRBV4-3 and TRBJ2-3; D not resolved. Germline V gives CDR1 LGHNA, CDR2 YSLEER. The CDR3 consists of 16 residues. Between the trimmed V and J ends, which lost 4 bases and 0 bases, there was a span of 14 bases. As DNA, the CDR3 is TGCGCCAGCAGCCCAAAAAAACAGACTAGCACAGATACGCAGTATTTT. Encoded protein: CASSPKKQTSTDTQYF.

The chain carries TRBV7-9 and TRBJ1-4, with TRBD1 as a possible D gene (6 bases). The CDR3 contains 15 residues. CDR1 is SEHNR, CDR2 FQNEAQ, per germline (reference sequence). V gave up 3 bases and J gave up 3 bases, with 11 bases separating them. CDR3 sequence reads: CASSFGGQANEKLFF. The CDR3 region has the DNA TGTGCCAGCAGCTTTGGGGGGCAGGCTAATGAAAAACTGTTTTTT.

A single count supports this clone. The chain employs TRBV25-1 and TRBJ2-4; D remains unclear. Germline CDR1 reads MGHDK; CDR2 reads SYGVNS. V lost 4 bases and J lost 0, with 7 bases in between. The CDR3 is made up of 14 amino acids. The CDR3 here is CASSVTLAKNIQYF. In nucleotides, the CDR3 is TGTGCCAGCAGTGTAACACTAGCCAAAAACATTCAGTACTTC.

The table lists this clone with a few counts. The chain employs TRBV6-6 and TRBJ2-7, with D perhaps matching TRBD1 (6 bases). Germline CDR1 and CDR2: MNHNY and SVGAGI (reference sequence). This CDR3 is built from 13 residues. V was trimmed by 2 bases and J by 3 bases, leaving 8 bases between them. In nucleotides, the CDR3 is TGTGCCAGCAGTTACGGGGGCGACTACGAGCAGTACTTC. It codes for CASSYGGDYEQYF.

CDR3 sequence reads: CASSLEVVGSTDTQYF. CDR3 coding DNA: TGTGCCAGCAGCTTAGAGGTGGTGGGAAGCACAGATACGCAGTATTTT. The genes are TRBV7-9 and TRBJ2-3; D is ambiguous. CDR1 and CDR2 from the germline V gene are SEHNR and FQNEAQ (reference sequence). This CDR3 is 16 amino acids long. V was cut by 1 base and J by 0 bases, with 11 bases left in between.

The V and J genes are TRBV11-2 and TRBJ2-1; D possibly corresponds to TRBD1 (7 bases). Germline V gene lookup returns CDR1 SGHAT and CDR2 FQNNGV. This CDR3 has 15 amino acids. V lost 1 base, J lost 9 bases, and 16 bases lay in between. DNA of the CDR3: TGTGCCAGCAGCTTAGTTAACGGAGGGGGCGGTGAGCAGTTCTTC. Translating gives CASSLVNGGGGEQFF.

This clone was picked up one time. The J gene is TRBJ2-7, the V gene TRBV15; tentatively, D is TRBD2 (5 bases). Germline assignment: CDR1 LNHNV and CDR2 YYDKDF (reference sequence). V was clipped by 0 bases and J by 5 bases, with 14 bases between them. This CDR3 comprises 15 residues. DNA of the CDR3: TGTGCCACCAGCAGAGATCGAGGGTCCCTACACGAGCAGTACTTC. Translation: CATSRDRGSLHEQYF.